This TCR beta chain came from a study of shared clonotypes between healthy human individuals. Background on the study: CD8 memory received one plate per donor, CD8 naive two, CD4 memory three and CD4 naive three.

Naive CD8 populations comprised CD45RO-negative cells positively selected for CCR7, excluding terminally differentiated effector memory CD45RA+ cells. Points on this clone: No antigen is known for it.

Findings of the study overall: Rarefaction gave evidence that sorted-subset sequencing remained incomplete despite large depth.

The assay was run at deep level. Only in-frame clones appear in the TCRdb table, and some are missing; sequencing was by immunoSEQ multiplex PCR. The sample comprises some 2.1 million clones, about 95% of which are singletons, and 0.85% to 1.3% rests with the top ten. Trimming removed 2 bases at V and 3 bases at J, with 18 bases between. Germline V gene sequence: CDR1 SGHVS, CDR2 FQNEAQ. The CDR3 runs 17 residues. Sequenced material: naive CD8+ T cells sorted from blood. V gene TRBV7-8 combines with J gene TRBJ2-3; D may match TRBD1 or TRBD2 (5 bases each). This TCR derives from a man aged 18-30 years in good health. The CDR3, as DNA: TGTGCCAGCAGCTTAAAATTTTTGGGCAGGGAGACAGATACGCAGTATTTT. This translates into CASSLKFLGRETDTQYF.